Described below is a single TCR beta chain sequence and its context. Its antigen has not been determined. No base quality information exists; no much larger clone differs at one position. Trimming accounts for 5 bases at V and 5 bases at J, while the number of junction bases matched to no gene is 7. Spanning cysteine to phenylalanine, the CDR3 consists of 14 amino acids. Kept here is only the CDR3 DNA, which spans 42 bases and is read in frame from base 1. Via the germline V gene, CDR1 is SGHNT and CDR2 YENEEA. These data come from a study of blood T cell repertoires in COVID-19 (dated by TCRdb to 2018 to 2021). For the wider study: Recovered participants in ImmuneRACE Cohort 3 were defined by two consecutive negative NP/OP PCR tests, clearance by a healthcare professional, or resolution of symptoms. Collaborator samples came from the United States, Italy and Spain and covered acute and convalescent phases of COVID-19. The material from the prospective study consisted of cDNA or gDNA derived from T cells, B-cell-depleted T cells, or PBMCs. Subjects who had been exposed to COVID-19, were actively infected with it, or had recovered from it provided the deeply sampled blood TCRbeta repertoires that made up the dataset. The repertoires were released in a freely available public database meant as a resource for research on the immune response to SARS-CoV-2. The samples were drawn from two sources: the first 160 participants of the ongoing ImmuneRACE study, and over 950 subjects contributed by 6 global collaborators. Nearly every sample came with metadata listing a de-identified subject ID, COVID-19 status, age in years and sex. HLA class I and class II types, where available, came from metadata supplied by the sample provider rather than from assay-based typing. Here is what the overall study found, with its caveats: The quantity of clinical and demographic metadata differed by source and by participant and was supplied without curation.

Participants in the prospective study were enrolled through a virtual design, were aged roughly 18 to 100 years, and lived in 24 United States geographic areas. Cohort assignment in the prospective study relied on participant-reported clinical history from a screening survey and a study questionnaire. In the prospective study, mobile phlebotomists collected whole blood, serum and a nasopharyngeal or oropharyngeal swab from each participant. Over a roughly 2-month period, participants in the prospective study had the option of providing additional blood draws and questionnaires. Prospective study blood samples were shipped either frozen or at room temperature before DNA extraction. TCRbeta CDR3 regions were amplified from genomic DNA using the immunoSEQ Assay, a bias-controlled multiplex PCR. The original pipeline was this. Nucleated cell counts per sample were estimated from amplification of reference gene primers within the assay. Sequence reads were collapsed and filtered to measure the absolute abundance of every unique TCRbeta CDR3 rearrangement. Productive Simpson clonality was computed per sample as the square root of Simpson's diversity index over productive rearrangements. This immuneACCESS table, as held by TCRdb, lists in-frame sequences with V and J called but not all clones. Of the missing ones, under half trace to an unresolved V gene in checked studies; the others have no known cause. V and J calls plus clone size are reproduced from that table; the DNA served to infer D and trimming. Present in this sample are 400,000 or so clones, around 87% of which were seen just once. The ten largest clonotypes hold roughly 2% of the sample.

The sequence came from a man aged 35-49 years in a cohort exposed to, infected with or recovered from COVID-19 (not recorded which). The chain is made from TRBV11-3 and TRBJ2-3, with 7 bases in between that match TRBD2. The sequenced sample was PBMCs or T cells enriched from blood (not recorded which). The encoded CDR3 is CASSRGRAEDTQYF. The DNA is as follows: TGTGCCAGCAGCCGAGGGAGGGCCGAAGATACGCAGTATTTT.